These 17 T cell receptor beta chains came from one sample sequenced in a study of vaccination and CD4 T cells after COVID-19. Which antigens these TCRs recognize remains unknown. Treatment denoted: roughly ten-day PBMC culture with coronavirus spike peptide pools or control peptides (ViraFEST assay). Cultured CD4+ T cell DNA underwent sequencing with the Oncomine TCR Beta short-read assay. TCRdb passed the PCR reads through MiXCR, listing each CDR3 protein once. The top ten hold approximately 9.1% of the sample, which has around 14,000 distinct CDR3 sequences, roughly 50% seen once. Sample: CD4+ T cells from blood, cultured in vitro. These receptors all stem from a human donor who had recovered from COVID-19.

V is TRBV20-1 and J is TRBJ2-3; 8 nucleotides line up with TRBD2. This CDR3 contains 15 residues. J was trimmed by 4 bases and V by 3 bases; bases with no gene match: 9. Germline CDR1 is DFQATT and CDR2 is SNEGSKA (reference sequence). The CDR3 DNA is TGCAGTGCTAGGAAAGCGGGAGAATTCTCAGATACGCAGTATTTT. Translation: CSARKAGEFSDTQYF.

The chain recombines TRBV7-6 with TRBJ2-1; tentative D call: TRBD2 (6 bases). Germline V gives CDR1 SGHVS, CDR2 FNYEAQ. The CDR3 runs to 13 residues. V was clipped by 3 bases and J by 7 bases, with 10 bases between them. The CDR3 nucleotides are TGTGCCAGCAGCTTTCTAGGGAGGAATGAGCAGTTCTTC. This gives the protein CASSFLGRNEQFF.

The rearrangement joins TRBV20-1 to TRBJ1-6, with TRBD1 matching over 7 bases. Germline V gene lookup returns CDR1 DFQATT and CDR2 SNEGSKA (reference sequence). The CDR3 extends over 15 amino acids. Trimming at V came to 2 bases and at J to 6 bases, leaving 7 bases not matched to a gene. The CDR3 here is CSARPTGTANSPLHF. CDR3 coding DNA: TGCAGTGCTAGACCCACGGGGACAGCTAATTCACCCCTCCACTTT.

This clonotype was observed a handful of times. The V call is TRBV10-3, the J call TRBJ1-2; perhaps TRBD1 as D (6 bases). CDR3 size: 13 residues. CDR1 ENHRY and CDR2 SYGVKD come from the germline V gene. Trimming took 10 bases from V and 6 from J, leaving 18 bases between them. CDR3 in amino acids: CATSQGGPDGYTF. The CDR3 coding sequence is TGTGCCACCTCACAAGGGGGACCGGATGGCTACACCTTC.

The chain couples TRBV11-3 to TRBJ2-4; 8 bases align to TRBD2. Per germline, CDR1 SGHNT and CDR2 YENEEA. The trim removed 5 bases at V and 8 bases at J, leaving 11 bases unmatched. The CDR3 consists of 15 residues. The CDR3 loop is CASSLRGELGYIQYF. The DNA of the CDR3 is TGTGCCAGCAGCCTGCGGGGGGAGCTCGGATACATTCAGTACTTC.

V is TRBV20-1 and J is TRBJ1-2; D gene unclear. Germline V gene sequence: CDR1 DFQATT, CDR2 SNEGSKA (reference sequence). The CDR3 extends over 12 amino acids. Trimming took 3 bases from V and 7 from J, leaving 12 bases between them. CDR3 nucleotide sequence: TGCAGTGCTAGCCTTCCTTCAGGTGGCTACACCTTC. It encodes CSASLPSGGYTF.

This clonotype was recorded a few times. The chain joins TRBV18 to TRBJ1-2; TRBD1 matches 10 bases. V trimming: 2 bases; J trimming: 6 bases; junction bases outside the gene matches: 3. The CDR3 has 14 amino acids. The germline CDR1 and CDR2 sequences are KGHSH and LQKENI. This CDR3 reads CASSPRTGGDGYTF. The CDR3 DNA sequence: TGTGCCAGCTCACCAAGGACAGGGGGGGATGGCTACACCTTC. The full variable domain, in which reference TRBV18 and TRBJ1-2 provide the parts outside the CDR3, is NAGVMQNPRHLVRRRGQEARLRCSPMKGHSHVYWYRQLPEEGLKFMVYLQKENIIDESGMPKERFSAEFPKEGPSILRIQQVVRGDSAAYFCASSPRTGGDGYTFGSGTRLTVV.

The CDR3: CASSATGNSPLHF. CDR3 DNA: TGTGCCAGCAGCGCGACCGGCAATTCACCCCTCCACTTT. V is TRBV6-1 and J is TRBJ1-6, with D unclear. Germline values: CDR1 MNHNS, CDR2 SASEGT. The CDR3 consists of 13 residues. Trimming cost V 6 bases and J 7 bases, with 10 bases left between them.

The gene calls are TRBV25-1 and TRBJ1-1; TRBD1 matches 8 bases. The CDR3 spans 14 residues. The V gene's germline CDR1 is MGHDK and CDR2 SYGVNS. V lost 4 bases to trimming and J lost 6 bases; unmatched junction nucleotides: 7. The CDR3 coding sequence is TGTGCCAGCAGTGGGACAGGGTTGTCCCCTGAAGCTTTCTTT. Residues: CASSGTGLSPEAFF.

This clonotype appeared a single time. This chain connects TRBV7-9 to TRBJ2-3, with TRBD2 identical over 7 bases. Germline V gene data show CDR1 as SEHNR and CDR2 as FQNEAQ (reference sequence). The CDR3 is made up of 19 amino acids. V gave up 1 base and J gave up 4 bases; unmatched junction bases: 17. Here the CDR3 DNA reads TGTGCCAGCAGCTTAGGCAGTAGGCAGGGCGCGGGAGCCGCAGATACGCAGTATTTT. As protein: CASSLGSRQGAGAADTQYF.

This sequence joins TRBV7-3 and TRBJ2-2; D unresolved. The V and J ends lost 5 bases and 1 base respectively, with 11 bases between them. Germline CDR1 and CDR2: SGHTA and FQGTGA. This CDR3 region has 15 residues. CDR3 coding DNA: TGTGCCAGCAGCGCCGACTTGGGGAACACCGGGGAGCTGTTTTTT. Its protein product is CASSADLGNTGELFF.

The rearrangement links TRBV20-1 to TRBJ1-4, with D unclear. In germline, CDR1 is DFQATT, CDR2 SNEGSKA (reference sequence). The CDR3 length is 12 residues. The V end lost 6 bases, the J end lost 13 bases, and 18 bases lay between the germline ends. CDR3 protein: CSAGTGSGRLFF. CDR3 sequence (DNA): TGCAGTGCCGGCACGGGGAGCGGCAGACTGTTTTTT.

This sequence joins TRBV20-1 and TRBJ2-1, with TRBD1 matching over 9 bases. V was pared by 1 base and J by 7 bases, with 8 bases of the junction left unmatched. CDR1 is DFQATT and CDR2 is SNEGSKA in the germline V gene (reference sequence). This CDR3 has 15 residues. This CDR3 reads CSARVVQGARNEQFF. Here the CDR3 DNA reads TGCAGTGCTAGAGTCGTACAGGGGGCGCGGAATGAGCAGTTCTTC.

The J gene is TRBJ2-7, the V gene TRBV6-2 or TRBV6-3, with unresolved D. The CDR3 totals 13 residues. V was trimmed by 8 bases and J by 2 bases, leaving 13 bases between them. Germline V gene lookup returns CDR1 MNHEY and CDR2 SVGEGT. CDR3 sequence: CASEARFTYEQYF. The DNA of the CDR3 is TGTGCCAGCGAGGCGCGGTTTACCTACGAGCAGTACTTC.

The gene calls are TRBV2 and TRBJ2-7; D is unresolved. CDR1 is SNHLY and CDR2 is FYNNEI in the germline V gene. The CDR3 is 14 residues long. Between the trimmed V and J ends, which lost 1 base and 2 bases, there was a span of 9 bases. CDR3 amino acids: CASSEGQEPYEQYF. CDR3 coding DNA: TGTGCCAGCAGTGAAGGTCAGGAGCCCTACGAGCAGTACTTC.

The chain recombines TRBV2 with TRBJ2-1, with D perhaps given as TRBD1 or TRBD2 (6 bases each). The CDR3 contains 15 residues. The V gene lost 8 bases and the J gene lost 6 bases, with 20 bases spanning the gap. From germline, CDR1 is SNHLY and CDR2 FYNNEI. The CDR3 DNA reads TGTGCCAGCGGGTCCGCGGGACACCTTAGCAATGAGCAGTTCTTC. Its translation is CASGSAGHLSNEQFF.

This rearrangement joins TRBV6-2 or TRBV6-3 to TRBJ1-1; perhaps TRBD1 as D (6 bases). This CDR3 contains 16 residues. CDR1 is MNHEY and CDR2 is SVGEGT in the germline V gene. V lost 4 bases to trimming and J lost 0 bases, with 15 bases between them. The CDR3 DNA follows: TGTGCCAGCAGTTTCCCGTACAGGGTTATGAACACTGAAGCTTTCTTT. It is translated as CASSFPYRVMNTEAFF.